These T cell receptor beta chains were read from a single sample in a study of blood T cell repertoires in COVID-19. Some clones are missing from TCRdb's copy, which holds only in-frame ones; the method was immunoSEQ multiplex PCR. The profile shows some 38,000 clones, around 84% of them singletons. Sequences were obtained from peripheral blood. These receptors were collected from a man aged 55 to 70 with COVID-19, enrolled during active disease. Both conserved end residues are part of each CDR3. The order of the fields is V gene, clone size, J gene, D gene, CDR3 DNA, CDR3 protein. The D gene is left open where the match is weak. For some rows the clone size is stated as once, few or many, or as a class when expanded; others skip it.

V gene: TRBV7-8; clone size: NA; J gene: TRBJ1-3; D gene: NA; CDR3 DNA: TGTGCCAGCAGCCAGAGGGGGACTGGAAACACCATATATTTT; CDR3 protein: CASSQRGTGNTIYF
V gene: TRBV20-1; clone size: NA; J gene: TRBJ2-1; D gene: TRBD2; CDR3 DNA: TGCAGTGCTAGTCGCCCTCTAGCGGGAGCCCTCCTGTCCTACAATGAGCAGTTCTTC; CDR3 protein: CSASRPLAGALLSYNEQFF
V gene: TRBV6-6; clone size: few; J gene: TRBJ1-2; D gene: TRBD1; CDR3 DNA: TGTGCCAGCAGTTACTCAGGGGGCAACTATGGCTACACCTTC; CDR3 protein: CASSYSGGNYGYTF
V gene: TRBV30; clone size: once; J gene: TRBJ2-2; D gene: NA; CDR3 DNA: TGTGCCTGGAGTGTACTAGGGCGGACCGGGGAGCTGTTTTTT; CDR3 protein: CAWSVLGRTGELFF
V gene: TRBV7-9; clone size: NA; J gene: TRBJ1-1; D gene: NA; CDR3 DNA: TGTGCCAGCAGCTCAACCCCTCAGGGGTTTCGGAACACTGAAGCTTTCTTT; CDR3 protein: CASSSTPQGFRNTEAFF
V gene: TRBV28; clone size: NA; J gene: TRBJ2-3; D gene: TRBD1; CDR3 DNA: TGTGCCAGCAGCCCTCTAGGACAGGGTTATCCAGATACGCAGTATTTT; CDR3 protein: CASSPLGQGYPDTQYF
V gene: TRBV7-9; clone size: NA; J gene: TRBJ1-5; D gene: NA; CDR3 DNA: TGTGCCAGCAGCTTAAGCGGAATGGGCAATCAGCCCCAGCATTTT; CDR3 protein: CASSLSGMGNQPQHF
V gene: TRBV30; clone size: once; J gene: TRBJ2-6; D gene: TRBD1; CDR3 DNA: TGTGCCTGGGCTAAGACAGGGGCCCCTGGGGCCAACGTCCTGACTTTC; CDR3 protein: CAWAKTGAPGANVLTF
V gene: TRBV5-1; clone size: NA; J gene: TRBJ1-3; D gene: NA; CDR3 DNA: TGCGCCAGCAGCCTGGATGGACAGATCTCTGGAAACACCATATATTTT; CDR3 protein: CASSLDGQISGNTIYF
V gene: TRBV29-1; clone size: NA; J gene: TRBJ1-2; D gene: NA; CDR3 DNA: TGCAGCGTTGGGCGAGGAGGTGACTATGGCTACACCTTC; CDR3 protein: CSVGRGGDYGYTF
V gene: TRBV29-1; clone size: NA; J gene: TRBJ1-1; D gene: NA; CDR3 DNA: TGCAGCGTCGAGGCAGGGTTAAACACTGAAGCTTTCTTT; CDR3 protein: CSVEAGLNTEAFF
V gene: TRBV6-1; clone size: NA; J gene: TRBJ1-6; D gene: TRBD1; CDR3 DNA: TGTGCCAGCAGTGGCTGGGGGGACAGCTCCTATAATTCACCCCTCCACTTT; CDR3 protein: CASSGWGDSSYNSPLHF
V gene: TRBV27; clone size: few; J gene: TRBJ1-6; D gene: TRBD1; CDR3 DNA: TGTGCCAGCGGGGCCGGGACAGGGGTATCACCCCTCCACTTT; CDR3 protein: CASGAGTGVSPLHF
V gene: TRBV27; clone size: NA; J gene: TRBJ2-7; D gene: TRBD2; CDR3 DNA: TGTGCCAGCAGTCCGACCGGGACTAGCGGGAGGCAACTTTCCTACGAGCAGTACTTC; CDR3 protein: CASSPTGTSGRQLSYEQYF
V gene: TRBV3-1/TRBV3-2; clone size: once; J gene: TRBJ2-5; D gene: TRBD1; CDR3 DNA: TGTGCCAACCCCAGACAGGGGTTAGAGACCCAGTACTTC; CDR3 protein: CANPRQGLETQYF
V gene: TRBV19; clone size: NA; J gene: TRBJ2-7; D gene: NA; CDR3 DNA: TGTGCCAGTAGTAGGGCGGGGCGAAATACCGAGCAGTACTTC; CDR3 protein: CASSRAGRNTEQYF
V gene: TRBV6-6; clone size: NA; J gene: TRBJ1-4; D gene: NA; CDR3 DNA: TGTGCCAGCAGTCGGGACATCCGCAGTAATGAAAAACTGTTTTTT; CDR3 protein: CASSRDIRSNEKLFF
V gene: TRBV28; clone size: NA; J gene: TRBJ2-7; D gene: NA; CDR3 DNA: TGTGCCAGCAGTTTAATGGACAGTTCCTACGAGCAGTACTTC; CDR3 protein: CASSLMDSSYEQYF
V gene: TRBV12-3/TRBV12-4; clone size: NA; J gene: TRBJ2-7; D gene: TRBD1; CDR3 DNA: TGTGCCAGCAGTCTACAGGGGAATTACGAGCAGTACTTC; CDR3 protein: CASSLQGNYEQYF
V gene: TRBV10-3; clone size: NA; J gene: TRBJ1-6; D gene: TRBD1; CDR3 DNA: TGTGCCATCAGTGGACCGGGACAGGATTCACCCCTCCACTTT; CDR3 protein: CAISGPGQDSPLHF
V gene: TRBV12-5; clone size: NA; J gene: TRBJ1-6; D gene: NA; CDR3 DNA: TGTGCTAGTGGTTTGCCCAGGGACTCCTATAATTCACCCCTCCACTTT; CDR3 protein: CASGLPRDSYNSPLHF
V gene: TRBV10-3; clone size: NA; J gene: TRBJ2-2; D gene: TRBD1; CDR3 DNA: TGTGCCATCAGTGTCGTAGGGGGCTTCACCGGGGAGCTGTTTTTT; CDR3 protein: CAISVVGGFTGELFF
V gene: TRBV7-9; clone size: NA; J gene: TRBJ2-1; D gene: NA; CDR3 DNA: TGTGCCAGCAGCTCCCCCCAACTAGGAAGCTCCTACAATGAGCAGTTCTTC; CDR3 protein: CASSSPQLGSSYNEQFF
V gene: TRBV19; clone size: NA; J gene: TRBJ1-6; D gene: NA; CDR3 DNA: TGTGCCAGTAGTTACAGTTGGAATTCACCCCTCCACTTT; CDR3 protein: CASSYSWNSPLHF
V gene: TRBV5-8; clone size: NA; J gene: TRBJ1-1; D gene: NA; CDR3 DNA: TGTGCCAGCAGCCGGGGTCTGAACACTGAAGCTTTCTTT; CDR3 protein: CASSRGLNTEAFF
V gene: TRBV7-9; clone size: NA; J gene: TRBJ1-2; D gene: TRBD1; CDR3 DNA: TGTGCCAGCAGCTTTGACAGGGATGGCTACACCTTC; CDR3 protein: CASSFDRDGYTF
V gene: TRBV27; clone size: NA; J gene: TRBJ1-2; D gene: TRBD1; CDR3 DNA: TGTGCCAGCAGTTCCGAGAGGGGGACAGGGGATGGCTACACCTTC; CDR3 protein: CASSSERGTGDGYTF
V gene: TRBV5-1; clone size: NA; J gene: TRBJ2-5; D gene: TRBD2; CDR3 DNA: TGCGCCAGCAGCCCCACAAAAGCGGGATCCCAAGAGACCCAGTACTTC; CDR3 protein: CASSPTKAGSQETQYF
V gene: TRBV19; clone size: NA; J gene: TRBJ1-4; D gene: TRBD1; CDR3 DNA: TGTGCCAGTAGTACCGGAGAGACAGGGGGCGAAGAAAAACTGTTTTTT; CDR3 protein: CASSTGETGGEEKLFF
V gene: TRBV3-1/TRBV3-2; clone size: once; J gene: TRBJ1-4; D gene: NA; CDR3 DNA: TGTGCCAGCAGCCAAGTAAGAGATGAAAAACTGTTTTTT; CDR3 protein: CASSQVRDEKLFF
V gene: TRBV5-1; clone size: NA; J gene: TRBJ1-1; D gene: NA; CDR3 DNA: TGCGCCAGCAGCTTGTCCCCTTCCGGGGTCAACACTGAAGCTTTCTTT; CDR3 protein: CASSLSPSGVNTEAFF
V gene: TRBV7-9; clone size: NA; J gene: TRBJ1-1; D gene: NA; CDR3 DNA: TGTGCCAGCAGCTTAGATGGCGGGAACACTGAAGCTTTCTTT; CDR3 protein: CASSLDGGNTEAFF
V gene: TRBV6-2/TRBV6-3; clone size: NA; J gene: TRBJ1-5; D gene: NA; CDR3 DNA: TGTGCCAGCAGCCCCCTTACAGTATTGCAATCGGCCCAGCATTTT; CDR3 protein: CASSPLTVLQSAQHF
V gene: TRBV30; clone size: NA; J gene: TRBJ1-5; D gene: TRBD1; CDR3 DNA: TGTGCCTGGAGTCCGACGGACAGGGGGAACGGGCAGCCCCAGCATTTT; CDR3 protein: CAWSPTDRGNGQPQHF
V gene: TRBV30; clone size: NA; J gene: TRBJ1-4; D gene: NA; CDR3 DNA: TGTGCCTGGAGTCGGCAGGGAGGGGAAAAACTGTTTTTT; CDR3 protein: CAWSRQGGEKLFF
V gene: TRBV5-1; clone size: NA; J gene: TRBJ1-2; D gene: NA; CDR3 DNA: TGCGCCAGCAGCTTCGACAGAATCTATGGCTACACCTTC; CDR3 protein: CASSFDRIYGYTF
V gene: TRBV7-2; clone size: NA; J gene: TRBJ2-5; D gene: NA; CDR3 DNA: TGTGCCAGCAGCTTCCAGGGGAAAGAGACCCAGTACTTC; CDR3 protein: CASSFQGKETQYF
V gene: TRBV29-1; clone size: NA; J gene: TRBJ2-7; D gene: NA; CDR3 DNA: TGCAGCGTTGAGGCAGGGGAGACCTACGAGCAGTACTTC; CDR3 protein: CSVEAGETYEQYF
V gene: TRBV30; clone size: NA; J gene: TRBJ2-1; D gene: TRBD1; CDR3 DNA: TGTGCCTGGAGGGACAACAGGGGGCCCCACAATGAGCAGTTCTTC; CDR3 protein: CAWRDNRGPHNEQFF
V gene: TRBV5-1; clone size: NA; J gene: TRBJ1-6; D gene: NA; CDR3 DNA: TGCGCCAGCAGTCAGGGTCCCTACCACCGTGATTCACCCCTCCACTTT; CDR3 protein: CASSQGPYHRDSPLHF
V gene: TRBV7-2; clone size: NA; J gene: TRBJ1-1; D gene: TRBD1; CDR3 DNA: TGTGCCAGCAGCTTGACACAGGGGGCGAGCACTGAAGCTTTCTTT; CDR3 protein: CASSLTQGASTEAFF